This T cell receptor beta chain was recorded in a study of blood T cell repertoires in COVID-19. At the level of the study: COVID-19 samples, acute and convalescent, were from the United States, Italy and Spain. The analysed material was cDNA or gDNA that came from T cells, B-cell-depleted T cells, or PBMCs.

This clone was detected only a few times. In the original processing: How many nucleated cells were present was estimated from reference gene primer amplification. Sequencing used immunoSEQ multiplex PCR; TCRdb keeps in-frame clones, though not all of them. V, J and clone size reflect that table, while D and trimming were determined from the DNA. The table lists about 210,000 clones, approximately 80% of them singletons. V was shortened by 2 bases and J by 3 bases, with 8 bases between the two germline ends. Per the germline V gene, CDR1 is MDHEN and CDR2 is SYDVKM. This CDR3 region has 13 residues. Seattle researchers signed up patients amid active infection and tracked them longitudinally.

The sample comprised peripheral blood. The source is a woman of 80 years or more with COVID-19, enrolled during active disease. The V gene is TRBV28, the J gene TRBJ2-7; tentatively, D is TRBD1 (6 bases). The CDR3 region is CASSLTGNYEQYF. For the CDR3, the DNA is TGTGCCAGCAGTTTAACAGGGAACTACGAGCAGTACTTC. The whole variable domain, remainder taken from reference TRBV28 and TRBJ2-7, is DVKVTQSSRYLVKRTGEKVFLECVQDMDHENMFWYRQDPGLGLRLIYFSYDVKMKEKGDIPEGYSVSREKKERFSLILESASTNQTSMYLCASSLTGNYEQYFGPGTRLTVT.